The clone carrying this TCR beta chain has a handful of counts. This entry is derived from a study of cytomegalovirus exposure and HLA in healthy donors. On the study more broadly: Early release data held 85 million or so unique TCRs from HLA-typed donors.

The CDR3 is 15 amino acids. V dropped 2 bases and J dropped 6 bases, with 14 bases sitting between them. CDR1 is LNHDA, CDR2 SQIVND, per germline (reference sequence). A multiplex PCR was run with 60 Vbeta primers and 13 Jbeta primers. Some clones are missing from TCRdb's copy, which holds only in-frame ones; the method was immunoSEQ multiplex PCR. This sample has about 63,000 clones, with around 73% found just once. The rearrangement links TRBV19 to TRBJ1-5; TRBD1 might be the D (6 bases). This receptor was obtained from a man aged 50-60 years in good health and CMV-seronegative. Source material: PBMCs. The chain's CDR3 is CASSIRRGVGQPQHF. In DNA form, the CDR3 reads TGTGCCAGTAGTATACGCAGGGGTGTGGGTCAGCCCCAGCATTTT. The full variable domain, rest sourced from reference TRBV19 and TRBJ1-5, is DGGITQSPKYLFRKEGQNVTLSCEQNLNHDAMYWYRQDPGQGLRLIYYSQIVNDFQKGDIAEGYSVSREKKESFPLTVTSAQKNPTAFYLCASSIRRGVGQPQHFGDGTRLSIL.